The rows below give T cell receptor beta chains drawn from one sample of a study of CD8 T cells in ankylosing spondylitis. TCRdb reprocessed the 5' RACE reads with MiXCR, giving one entry per CDR3 protein. Of around 100,000 distinct CDR3 sequences in the sample, about 25% were seen once. The sample was synovial fluid, either unsorted or a sorted T cell fraction (not recorded which). The receptor source for this set is a male donor with ankylosing spondylitis. The CDR3 runs from the conserved cysteine through the conserved F or W. The order of the fields is CDR3 DNA, CDR3 protein, J gene, D gene, V gene, clone size. The D gene is left open where the match is weak. A clone size is listed for some rows: how often the clone was seen (once, few, many), or a class if it is expanded.

CDR3 DNA: TGTGCCAGCAGAGATGAGTCCCCTTACAATGAGCAGTTCTTC; CDR3 protein: CASRDESPYNEQFF; J gene: TRBJ2-1; D gene: NA; V gene: TRBV27; clone size: few
CDR3 DNA: TGCAGTGCTGGAAGTTTCAACTATGGCTACACCTTC; CDR3 protein: CSAGSFNYGYTF; J gene: TRBJ1-2; D gene: NA; V gene: TRBV20-1; clone size: NA
CDR3 DNA: TGCAGCGTGATGGGGGCTGGGGCTTTCTTT; CDR3 protein: CSVMGAGAFF; J gene: TRBJ1-1; D gene: NA; V gene: TRBV29-1; clone size: many
CDR3 DNA: TGTGCCATCAGTGAGTCAAGACTAGAGGTCGACAATGAGCAGTTCTTC; CDR3 protein: CAISESRLEVDNEQFF; J gene: TRBJ2-1; D gene: NA; V gene: TRBV10-3; clone size: few
CDR3 DNA: TGTGCCAGCAGCCCTGGAGGGGGTCAACAAGAGACCCAGTACTTC; CDR3 protein: CASSPGGGQQETQYF; J gene: TRBJ2-5; D gene: NA; V gene: TRBV5-5; clone size: NA
CDR3 DNA: TGCGCCAGCAGCCCGGGACTAGCGGGAGGGCCTAGCAATGAGCAGTTCTTC; CDR3 protein: CASSPGLAGGPSNEQFF; J gene: TRBJ2-1; D gene: TRBD2; V gene: TRBV5-1; clone size: NA
CDR3 DNA: TGCGCCAGCAGCTTGGATCAGTCAGCAACTAATGAAAAACTGTTTTTT; CDR3 protein: CASSLDQSATNEKLFF; J gene: TRBJ1-4; D gene: NA; V gene: TRBV5-1; clone size: NA
CDR3 DNA: TGTGCCAGCAGTTATGGGGCTCCTGGCAACACAGATACGCAGTATTTT; CDR3 protein: CASSYGAPGNTDTQYF; J gene: TRBJ2-3; D gene: NA; V gene: TRBV6-2/TRBV6-3; clone size: few
CDR3 DNA: TGTGCCAGCAGCGTCAACAGGGGACTTGGCTACACCTTC; CDR3 protein: CASSVNRGLGYTF; J gene: TRBJ1-2; D gene: TRBD1; V gene: TRBV7-8; clone size: NA
CDR3 DNA: TGCGCCAGCAGCTTGTTAAGCCCCCAAGAGACCCAGTACTTC; CDR3 protein: CASSLLSPQETQYF; J gene: TRBJ2-5; D gene: NA; V gene: TRBV5-1; clone size: once
CDR3 DNA: TGTGCCAGCAGTGAAGTAGCTCCCGGGAATAATTCACCCCTCCACTTT; CDR3 protein: CASSEVAPGNNSPLHF; J gene: TRBJ1-6; D gene: NA; V gene: TRBV2; clone size: many
CDR3 DNA: TGTGCCAGCAGCTTACCGGCGGGAGCTGCAGATACGCAGTATTTT; CDR3 protein: CASSLPAGAADTQYF; J gene: TRBJ2-3; D gene: TRBD2; V gene: TRBV11-2; clone size: NA
CDR3 DNA: TGCAGTGCTAGAGATCCGGAGCGGGAGTCCGAGGAGCTGTTTTTT; CDR3 protein: CSARDPERESEELFF; J gene: TRBJ2-2; D gene: TRBD2; V gene: TRBV20-1; clone size: NA
CDR3 DNA: TGCAGTGCTAGGAGTTCCCTTAGCACAGATACGCAGTATTTT; CDR3 protein: CSARSSLSTDTQYF; J gene: TRBJ2-3; D gene: NA; V gene: TRBV20-1; clone size: many
CDR3 DNA: TGCAGTGCGGTAAGGGGGGCAGGGCAGCCCCAGCATTTT; CDR3 protein: CSAVRGAGQPQHF; J gene: TRBJ1-5; D gene: NA; V gene: TRBV20-1; clone size: few
CDR3 DNA: TGTGCCAGCAATCCCTCTCTAGCGGGAGTAATGAATGAGCAGTTCTTC; CDR3 protein: CASNPSLAGVMNEQFF; J gene: TRBJ2-1; D gene: TRBD2; V gene: TRBV7-9; clone size: NA
CDR3 DNA: TGTGCCAGCAGTCAAAGGAGGACTAGCGGGATCGGTGAGCAGTTCTTC; CDR3 protein: CASSQRRTSGIGEQFF; J gene: TRBJ2-1; D gene: TRBD2; V gene: TRBV3-1; clone size: NA
CDR3 DNA: TGTGCCAGCAGCCAAGGAGGGGCCGGCGGGGAGCTGTTTTTT; CDR3 protein: CASSQGGAGGELFF; J gene: TRBJ2-2; D gene: NA; V gene: TRBV4-2; clone size: NA
CDR3 DNA: TGCAGCGTTGAGGGGAGAGGCTCCTACAATGAGCAGTTCTTC; CDR3 protein: CSVEGRGSYNEQFF; J gene: TRBJ2-1; D gene: NA; V gene: TRBV29-1; clone size: NA
CDR3 DNA: TGTGCCAGCAGTGGGGGACAGGGGGGGAACACTGAAGCTTTCTTT; CDR3 protein: CASSGGQGGNTEAFF; J gene: TRBJ1-1; D gene: TRBD1; V gene: TRBV2; clone size: NA
CDR3 DNA: TGTGCCAGCAGGGGAGGGGGCCTCGTCGGGGAGCTGTTTTTT; CDR3 protein: CASRGGGLVGELFF; J gene: TRBJ2-2; D gene: NA; V gene: TRBV25-1; clone size: many
CDR3 DNA: TGTGCCAGCAGTTTAAGGGGGGAGACCCAGTACTTC; CDR3 protein: CASSLRGETQYF; J gene: TRBJ2-5; D gene: NA; V gene: TRBV28; clone size: few
CDR3 DNA: TGTGCCAGCAGCCAAGGGGGTCACGGGGAGACCCAGTACTTC; CDR3 protein: CASSQGGHGETQYF; J gene: TRBJ2-5; D gene: NA; V gene: TRBV3-1; clone size: few
CDR3 DNA: TGTGCCAGCAGCTTAGGGCAGTCCGAAAAACTGTTTTTT; CDR3 protein: CASSLGQSEKLFF; J gene: TRBJ1-4; D gene: NA; V gene: TRBV11-2; clone size: few
CDR3 DNA: TGTGCCCCCCCTCGAGGGAGCACCTACGAGCAGTACTTC; CDR3 protein: CAPPRGSTYEQYF; J gene: TRBJ2-7; D gene: NA; V gene: TRBV27; clone size: few
CDR3 DNA: TGTGCCACCAGCTTGACAGGGGGCGGTGGCTACACCTTC; CDR3 protein: CATSLTGGGGYTF; J gene: TRBJ1-2; D gene: TRBD1; V gene: TRBV15; clone size: NA
CDR3 DNA: TGTGCCAGCAGCCTTTATAGCGGGGGAGATTACAATGAGCAGTTCTTC; CDR3 protein: CASSLYSGGDYNEQFF; J gene: TRBJ2-1; D gene: TRBD2; V gene: TRBV3-1; clone size: NA
CDR3 DNA: TGTGCCACCACCGAGGGGGCGGGTGAAGCTTTCTTT; CDR3 protein: CATTEGAGEAFF; J gene: TRBJ1-1; D gene: TRBD1; V gene: TRBV24-1; clone size: many
CDR3 DNA: TGTGCCTGGGGTGGGTCAGGCGAGAGCACAGATACGCAGTATTTT; CDR3 protein: CAWGGSGESTDTQYF; J gene: TRBJ2-3; D gene: NA; V gene: TRBV30; clone size: NA
CDR3 DNA: TGTGCCTGGAGCGGCGTAGCGGGAGGGAGTGGGAATGAGCAGTTCTTC; CDR3 protein: CAWSGVAGGSGNEQFF; J gene: TRBJ2-1; D gene: TRBD2; V gene: TRBV30; clone size: few
CDR3 DNA: TGCGCCAGCAGCGGACTAGCGGGAGGCACCGGGGAGCTGTTTTTT; CDR3 protein: CASSGLAGGTGELFF; J gene: TRBJ2-2; D gene: TRBD2; V gene: TRBV5-1; clone size: NA
CDR3 DNA: TGTGCCAGCAGCCCCCAGCCTAGCGGATACAATGAGCAGTTCTTC; CDR3 protein: CASSPQPSGYNEQFF; J gene: TRBJ2-1; D gene: TRBD2; V gene: TRBV3-1; clone size: few
CDR3 DNA: TGCGCCAGCAGCCCCCGTTCGAGTGCGGAGACCCAGTACTTC; CDR3 protein: CASSPRSSAETQYF; J gene: TRBJ2-5; D gene: NA; V gene: TRBV5-1; clone size: NA
CDR3 DNA: TGTGCCAGCAGCCGGACGGGTCAGCCCCAGCATTTT; CDR3 protein: CASSRTGQPQHF; J gene: TRBJ1-5; D gene: NA; V gene: TRBV3-1; clone size: few
CDR3 DNA: TGTGCCAGCAGCCCCCAGGCGGGGGTTAGCACAGATACGCAGTATTTT; CDR3 protein: CASSPQAGVSTDTQYF; J gene: TRBJ2-3; D gene: TRBD2; V gene: TRBV5-6; clone size: NA
CDR3 DNA: TGTGCCAGCAGTTACGGCAGGGGAGTCACTGAAGCTTTCTTT; CDR3 protein: CASSYGRGVTEAFF; J gene: TRBJ1-1; D gene: NA; V gene: TRBV6-5; clone size: NA
CDR3 DNA: TGCGCCAGCAGCGCGATCGGTGCAGATACGCAGTATTTT; CDR3 protein: CASSAIGADTQYF; J gene: TRBJ2-3; D gene: NA; V gene: TRBV5-1; clone size: NA
CDR3 DNA: TGTGCCTGGAGATTGGGATCTTTCGGTGGCTACACCTTC; CDR3 protein: CAWRLGSFGGYTF; J gene: TRBJ1-2; D gene: NA; V gene: TRBV30; clone size: NA
CDR3 DNA: TGTGCCAGCAGTAAAACAGGAGCGAACACTGAAGCTTTCTTT; CDR3 protein: CASSKTGANTEAFF; J gene: TRBJ1-1; D gene: NA; V gene: TRBV7-9; clone size: NA
CDR3 DNA: TGTGCCAGCAGCTTGAAGGCAGGGGGCGCGGACTATGGCTACACCTTC; CDR3 protein: CASSLKAGGADYGYTF; J gene: TRBJ1-2; D gene: TRBD1; V gene: TRBV7-9; clone size: few